The 8 T cell receptor beta chains below all came from one sample that was sequenced in a study of T cells in localized non-small cell lung cancer. Some clones are missing from TCRdb's copy, which holds only in-frame ones; the method was immunoSEQ multiplex PCR. The data hold approximately 83,000 clones, with approximately 91% observed a single time. The input for sequencing was PBMCs, taken before any cancer treatment. The receptors stem from a woman aged 35 to 75 with stage II squamous cell lung carcinoma.

This rearrangement joins TRBV7-9 to TRBJ2-7; D assignment may be TRBD1 or TRBD2 (5 bases each). Between the trimmed V and J ends, which lost 11 bases and 6 bases, there was a span of 14 bases. The CDR3 loop spans 11 amino acids. The germline CDR1 and CDR2 sequences are SEHNR and FQNEAQ (reference sequence). CDR3 bases: TGTGCCGGCAAGGACGGGACCGAGCAGTACTTC. Translating it yields CAGKDGTEQYF.

V is TRBV5-1 and J is TRBJ1-1; 7 positions agree with TRBD1. This CDR3 contains 15 residues. Germline-derived CDR1 and CDR2 are SGHRS and YFSETQ. V dropped 0 bases and J dropped 3; count of bases not matched to a gene: 5. The DNA of the CDR3 is TGCGCCAGCAGCTTGGAGGGCAGGGGGGACACTGAAGCTTTCTTT. It specifies CASSLEGRGDTEAFF.

J is TRBJ2-7 and V is TRBV5-6, with D possibly called TRBD1 or TRBD2 (6 bases each). Germline assignment: CDR1 SGHDT and CDR2 YYEEEE. The CDR3 is 14 residues long. V shed 4 bases and J shed 0 bases, with 11 bases lying between them. This chain's CDR3 is CASSRRGSSYEQYF. For the CDR3, the DNA is TGTGCCAGCAGCAGGAGGGGGAGCTCCTACGAGCAGTACTTC.

The chain links TRBV28 to TRBJ1-1; D not certain. Trimming took off 10 bases at V and 9 bases at J, with 18 bases between the two ends. The CDR3 runs to 12 residues. The germline CDR1 and CDR2 sequences are MDHEN and SYDVKM. The CDR3 DNA reads TGTGCCATCAAAAAGACCCCCACCAAAGCTTTCTTT. Translating it yields CAIKKTPTKAFF.

The chain links TRBV30 to TRBJ1-2; 7 bases map to TRBD1. Germline V gene data show CDR1 as GTSNPN and CDR2 as SVGIG (reference sequence). Unmatched junction bases numbered 11, after V lost 6 bases and J lost 4 bases. This CDR3 spans 14 amino acids. In DNA, the CDR3 is TGTGCCTGTCCAACCCGGGACAGCCTCTATGGCTACACCTTC. It yields the protein CACPTRDSLYGYTF.

The chain uses TRBV30 and TRBJ1-3, with 7 bases lining up with TRBD1. The V segment lost 2 bases and the J segment 3 bases; nucleotides outside the gene matches: 1. CDR3 size: 13 residues. CDR1 GTSNPN and CDR2 SVGIG come from the germline V gene (reference sequence). CDR3 region: CAWSRDSGNTIYF. CDR3 nucleotides: TGTGCCTGGAGTCGGGACAGTGGAAACACCATATATTTT.

CDR3 region: CASEPSVTATEAFF. The CDR3 DNA follows: TGTGCCAGCGAGCCGTCGGTGACAGCCACTGAAGCTTTCTTT. The J gene is TRBJ1-1, the V gene TRBV6-6; maybe TRBD1 (5 bases). This CDR3 is built from 14 residues. Germline V gene lookup returns CDR1 MNHNY and CDR2 SVGAGI (reference sequence). V lost 8 bases to trimming and J lost 4 bases, with 17 bases between them.

V gene TRBV14 combines with J gene TRBJ1-1, with D tentatively TRBD1 (5 bases). The length of the CDR3 is 16 residues. The V end was cut by 0 bases, the J end by 0 bases, with 11 bases between. Germline-derived CDR1 and CDR2 are SGHDN and FVKESK. The CDR3 spells CASSQERDQMNTEAFF. CDR3 nucleotide sequence: TGTGCCAGCAGCCAAGAGAGGGACCAGATGAACACTGAAGCTTTCTTT. The full variable domain, with the rest looked up from reference TRBV14 and TRBJ1-1, is EAGVTQFPSHSVIEKGQTVTLRCDPISGHDNLYWYRRVMGKEIKFLLHFVKESKQDESGMPNNRFLAERTGGTYSTLKVQPAELEDSGVYFCASSQERDQMNTEAFFGQGTRLTVV.